Described below is a single T cell receptor beta chain sequence and its context. As yet, its antigen is unknown. Relative to the germline gene, one junction end is altered; a read error may explain this. The PCR used 60 Vbeta and 13 Jbeta primers. The protocol was immunoSEQ multiplex PCR, while the TCRdb copy is restricted to in-frame clones and leaves out a portion. The data contain 100,000 to 150,000 clones, roughly 71% of them singletons. These data come from a study of cytomegalovirus exposure and HLA in healthy donors. Study as a whole: Unique TCR beta sequences numbering about 100 million came from around 180 million T cells in an earlier analysis. General study points: Most TCR sequences were uncommon, yet certain public TCRs appeared in many donors.

This CDR3 has 17 amino acids. The germline CDR1 and CDR2 sequences are SGHDT and YYEEEE. Sequencing was carried out using PBMCs. V usage is TRBV5-6 and J usage is TRBJ1-4; 7 bases line up with TRBD1. This TCR was sampled from a woman in her 40s in good health and CMV-seronegative. The CDR3 nucleotides read TGTGCCAGCAGTTTGGGCGGGGACAGATTGGCTAATGAAAAACTGTTTTTT. Translation: CASSLGGDRLANEKLFF.